Below are 30 T cell receptor beta chains sequenced from a single sample in a study of spatial heterogeneity in lung cancer. Time point in this sample: sample taken at primary tumor resection. Findings and limits, study-wide: Higher tumor mutation counts went along with higher counts of expanded intratumoral alpha and beta TCRs.

These receptors' antigens are unknown. TCRdb redid the calling of the 5' RACE reads with MiXCR, one entry per CDR3 protein. The repertoire consists of around 95,000 distinct CDR3 sequences, with 4.4% occurring once and the leading ten covering less than 25%. Sequenced material: lung tumor tissue, taken at surgery. Source of these receptors: a male donor with early-stage non-small cell lung cancer.

This clonotype was seen at least ten times. J is TRBJ2-2 and V is TRBV2; D remains ambiguous. V lost 11 bases, J lost 1 base, and 11 bases lay in between. Germline CDR1 SNHLY, CDR2 FYNNEI. The CDR3 totals 13 residues. In nucleotides, the CDR3 is TGTGCCCTGAACGAGGAGAACACCGGGGAGCTGTTTTTT. Its protein is CALNEENTGELFF.

This clonotype was picked up many times. V and J are TRBV10-3 and TRBJ2-7, with 8 bases fitting TRBD2. V trimming: 0 bases; J trimming: 5 bases; junction bases outside the gene matches: 9. Germline-derived CDR1 and CDR2 are ENHRY and SYGVKD. This CDR3 has 16 amino acids. The CDR3 reads CAISESLSGSSHEQYF. The CDR3 DNA reads as TGTGCCATCAGTGAGTCGTTAAGCGGGAGCAGCCACGAGCAGTACTTC.

This clonotype has a count of ten or more. This chain uses TRBV21-1 with TRBJ2-1; the DNA was not compared with TRBD1, the D call given in the table. TRBV21-1 is deemed a pseudogene. The CDR3 runs to 16 residues. CDR3 bases: TGTGCCAGCCGAAATCCGGACAGGGTCCCCTACAATGAGCAGTTCTTC. Translation: CASRNPDRVPYNEQFF.

This clonotype has a count of ten or more. This chain joins TRBV10-1 and TRBJ1-6; unclear D gene. The germline gives CDR1 WNHNN, CDR2 SYGVQD (reference sequence). Trimming took 0 bases from V and 10 from J, leaving 7 bases between them. This CDR3 comprises 13 residues. The CDR3 protein is CASSESAGSPLHF. For the CDR3, the DNA is TGCGCCAGCAGTGAGTCAGCGGGATCACCCCTCCACTTT.

J is TRBJ2-7 and V is TRBV5-1; 7 nucleotides line up with TRBD2. Looked up from germline, CDR1 is SGHRS and CDR2 is YFSETQ. This CDR3 contains 13 residues. Trimming cost V 2 bases and J 7 bases; bases outside gene matches: 6. The CDR3 region is CASSFRGGGEQYF. DNA of the CDR3: TGCGCCAGCAGCTTTCGCGGGGGAGGGGAGCAGTACTTC.

This clonotype was counted at least ten times. The rearrangement uses TRBV11-2 and TRBJ1-1; D not resolved. This CDR3 has 14 amino acids. Trimming left V 2 bases short and J 1 base short, with 8 bases between. Germline CDR1 reads SGHAT; CDR2 reads FQNNGV. CDR3 loop: CASSLQGRNTEAFF. CDR3 sequence (DNA): TGTGCCAGCAGCTTACAAGGCAGGAACACTGAAGCTTTCTTT.

This clonotype was recorded a few times. The chain has TRBV9 and TRBJ2-1; 7 positions agree with TRBD1. This CDR3 is 12 amino acids long. CDR1 SGDLS and CDR2 YYNGEE come from the germline V gene. After removal of 3 bases from V and 7 bases from J, the junction contained 1 base not matched to a gene. The CDR3, as DNA: TGTGCCAGCAGCGGGGACAGTAATGAGCAGTTCTTC. The encoded protein is CASSGDSNEQFF.

This clonotype was recorded at least ten times. The chain combines TRBV12-3 or TRBV12-4 with TRBJ2-1; TRBD2 matches 11 bases. CDR3 length: 19 amino acids. The V gene end was trimmed by 2 bases and the J gene end by 15 bases; junction bases not matched to a gene: 24. The CDR3 DNA reads TGTGCCAGCAGTTTACCTCTAGCGGGAGGATTTCAGGTTTTCGCTGATCCGTTCTTC. Its protein product is CASSLPLAGGFQVFADPFF.

This clonotype appeared many times. The chain is built from TRBV20-1 and TRBJ1-5; D is undetermined. Trimming left V 7 bases short and J 3 bases short, with 13 bases between. Germline assignment: CDR1 DFQATT and CDR2 SNEGSKA (reference sequence). The CDR3 has 13 residues. CDR3 bases: TGCAGTGTAGCCGGACGGCCCAATCAGCCCCAGCATTTT. Protein product: CSVAGRPNQPQHF.

This clonotype was detected many times. This sequence joins TRBV3-1 and TRBJ1-5; D unresolved. V dropped 1 base and J dropped 1 base, with 5 bases sitting between them. The length of the CDR3 is 14 residues. CDR1 and CDR2 from the germline V gene are LGHDT and YNNKEL (reference sequence). This CDR3 is CASSQAHSNQPQHF. The CDR3 DNA is TGTGCCAGCAGCCAAGCGCACAGCAATCAGCCCCAGCATTTT.

This clonotype was counted many times. The rearrangement uses TRBV27 and TRBJ1-2; D unresolved. The CDR3 is 13 amino acids. Germline V CDR1 and CDR2: MNHEY, SMNVEV (reference sequence). The V end lost 5 bases, the J end lost 4 bases, and 11 bases lay between the germline ends. The CDR3 bases are TGTGCCAGCAGTCCCCGGACGGCCTATGGCTACACCTTC. Amino acid sequence: CASSPRTAYGYTF.

This clonotype showed up many times. The V gene is TRBV6-5, the J gene TRBJ1-2, with D maybe TRBD1 (5 bases). CDR3 length: 15 residues. The germline V gene encodes CDR1 MNHEY and CDR2 SVGAGI. V was shortened by 2 bases and J by 8 bases, with 18 bases between the two germline ends. The CDR3, as DNA: TGTGCCAGCAGTTACGTTGGGGGTAAAGTAAGAGGCTACACCTTC. Protein: CASSYVGGKVRGYTF.

This clonotype came up many times. The genes are TRBV20-1 and TRBJ2-7; TRBD2 agrees at 12 bases. With V trimmed by 7 bases and J by 0 bases, 7 bases remained unmatched. Germline lookup yields CDR1 DFQATT and CDR2 SNEGSKA (reference sequence). This CDR3 is 15 amino acids long. CDR3 protein: CSVGLAGFSSYEQYF. CDR3 in DNA: TGCAGTGTGGGACTAGCGGGCTTCAGCTCCTACGAGCAGTACTTC.

This clonotype was picked up many times. V usage is TRBV12-3 or TRBV12-4 and J usage is TRBJ2-3, with D possibly TRBD2 on 6 matching bases. This CDR3 has 15 residues. V was shortened by 2 bases and J by 3 bases, with 12 bases between the two germline ends. The CDR3 DNA reads as TGTGCCAGCAGTTTATACGGGAGCCAAACAGATACGCAGTATTTT. It encodes CASSLYGSQTDTQYF.

This clonotype was seen ten or more times. The V call is TRBV28, the J call TRBJ2-5, with D possibly matching TRBD2 (6 bases). The CDR3 contains 12 residues. CDR1 and CDR2 from the germline V gene are MDHEN and SYDVKM. Between the trimmed V and J ends, which lost 11 bases and 5 bases, there was a span of 15 bases. CDR3 coding DNA: TGTGCCGTAGCCTGGAGGGCGGAGACCCAGTACTTC. This gives the protein CAVAWRAETQYF.

This clonotype was counted between two and nine times. V usage is TRBV28 and J usage is TRBJ1-2; a weak D match, TRBD1 (6 bases). CDR1 is MDHEN, CDR2 SYDVKM, per germline. V was shortened by 2 bases and J by 4 bases, with 23 bases between the two germline ends. CDR3 length: 18 residues. The CDR3 DNA reads TGTGCCAGCAGTTTAAGCGACAGGAACGGCGGGGTAGTCTATGGCTACACCTTC. The encoded protein is CASSLSDRNGGVVYGYTF.

This clonotype was counted between two and nine times. The chain employs TRBV2 and TRBJ2-7; no clear D gene. This CDR3 has 14 amino acids. The V gene lost 3 bases and the J gene lost 2 bases, with 11 bases spanning the gap. Germline CDR1 is SNHLY and CDR2 is FYNNEI. The CDR3 DNA sequence: TGTGCCAGCAGTGATCTCTCCTCCCCCTACGAGCAGTACTTC. This gives the protein CASSDLSSPYEQYF.

The table lists this clonotype with many counts. This CDR3 reads CASSISSPSGYTF. CDR3 in DNA: TGTGCCAGTAGTATAAGCAGCCCGTCTGGCTACACCTTC. The chain combines TRBV19 with TRBJ1-2, with D hard to call. This CDR3 region has 13 residues. Looked up from germline, CDR1 is LNHDA and CDR2 is SQIVND (reference sequence). V was cut by 2 bases and J by 7 bases, with 11 bases left in between.

This clonotype was recorded at least ten times. V and J are TRBV14 and TRBJ2-5, with TRBD1 as a possible D gene (5 bases). The V end was cut by 2 bases, the J end by 2 bases, with 9 bases between. CDR1 is SGHDN, CDR2 FVKESK, per germline. CDR3 size: 14 residues. CDR3 bases: TGTGCCAGCAGCCAATGGGCAGGGCAAGAGACCCAGTACTTC. It specifies CASSQWAGQETQYF.

Many counts were recorded for this clonotype. This chain joins TRBV20-1 and TRBJ2-3; tentative D call: TRBD2 (5 bases). CDR3 length: 13 amino acids. Germline V CDR1 and CDR2: DFQATT, SNEGSKA (reference sequence). The ends were cut back, 5 bases at V and 4 bases at J, with 13 bases in the middle. CDR3 DNA sequence: TGCAGTGCTCCTAGCCGGGGTGCAGATACGCAGTATTTT. It yields the protein CSAPSRGADTQYF.

The rearrangement links TRBV4-2 to TRBJ2-5, with a possible D match to TRBD2 (5 bases). The germline V and J ends were trimmed by 4 bases and 5 bases, with 26 bases remaining between them. Germline CDR1 LGHNA, CDR2 YNFKEQ. The CDR3 spans 18 residues. The CDR3 DNA reads TGTGCCAGCAGCCGGGCGAGGAGCGGTCTACTTCCGGGGGAGACCCAGTACTTC. It specifies CASSRARSGLLPGETQYF.

The chain combines TRBV10-3 with TRBJ2-2; D gene ambiguous. Looked up from germline, CDR1 is ENHRY and CDR2 is SYGVKD. Deletions cut 9 bases from V and 2 bases from J, with 4 bases between. CDR3 length equals 11 residues. The CDR3 sequence is CAISNTGELFF. The CDR3 bases are TGTGCCATATCAAACACCGGGGAGCTGTTTTTT.

This clonotype occurred many times. The chain is built from TRBV5-1 and TRBJ2-1; 8 bases fit TRBD2. Trimming at V came to 2 bases and at J to 9 bases, leaving 7 bases not matched to a gene. Germline V gene data show CDR1 as SGHRS and CDR2 as YFSETQ. This CDR3 is 14 amino acids long. The CDR3 loop reads CASSLAGALGEQFF. The CDR3 nucleotides are TGCGCCAGCAGCTTAGCGGGAGCTCTCGGTGAGCAGTTCTTC.

This clonotype has ten or more counts. The V and J genes are TRBV12-3 or TRBV12-4 and TRBJ1-2, with D possibly being TRBD1 (6 bases). V was clipped by 1 base and J by 4 bases, with 7 bases between them. The CDR3 loop spans 13 amino acids. This CDR3 reads CASSLEGGYGYTF. As DNA, the CDR3 is TGTGCCAGCAGTTTAGAAGGGGGCTATGGCTACACCTTC.

This clonotype was observed at least ten times. V gene TRBV18 combines with J gene TRBJ2-2; D call uncertain. The germline gives CDR1 KGHSH, CDR2 LQKENI. Trimming took off 3 bases at V and 2 bases at J, with 10 bases between the two ends. The CDR3 sequence is 15 residues long. In DNA, the CDR3 is TGTGCCAGCTCACCTCTGGACCTAAACACCGGGGAGCTGTTTTTT. Translation: CASSPLDLNTGELFF.

This clonotype is termed medium-sized. This rearrangement joins TRBV20-1 to TRBJ1-1; weak D call: TRBD1 (5 bases). The CDR3 is 12 residues long. V was shortened by 5 bases and J by 6 bases, with 13 bases between the two germline ends. The V gene's germline CDR1 is DFQATT and CDR2 SNEGSKA (reference sequence). The CDR3 region has the DNA TGCAGTGCTCGCAGGGATAGCGCTGAAGCTTTCTTT. Translation gives CSARRDSAEAFF.

This clonotype was detected ten times or more. This chain connects TRBV5-1 to TRBJ2-2; 9 bases map to TRBD2. V lost 7 bases and J lost 4; bases outside the gene matches: 14. Germline lookup yields CDR1 SGHRS and CDR2 YFSETQ. The CDR3 is made up of 17 amino acids. The CDR3 is CASCSSGMHGATGELFF. The CDR3 DNA reads as TGCGCCAGCTGCTCTAGCGGGATGCACGGGGCCACCGGGGAGCTGTTTTTT.

This clonotype has at least ten counts. The chain is built from TRBV6-5 and TRBJ2-1, with D possibly being TRBD2 (6 bases). Trimming took off 6 bases at V and 7 bases at J, with 25 bases between the two ends. The germline gives CDR1 MNHEY, CDR2 SVGAGI. This CDR3 is built from 17 residues. CDR3: CASSRHPGDWNINEQFF. The DNA for the CDR3 is TGTGCCAGCAGCCGTCATCCGGGAGACTGGAATATTAATGAGCAGTTCTTC.

This clonotype was counted at least ten times. The chain combines TRBV7-9 with TRBJ2-1, with D hard to call. Germline V CDR1 and CDR2: SEHNR, FQNEAQ (reference sequence). V was cut by 1 base and J by 7 bases, with 20 bases left in between. The CDR3 runs to 17 residues. CDR3 loop: CASSLGVSVPGYNEQFF. Here the CDR3 DNA reads TGTGCCAGCAGCTTAGGAGTCTCGGTGCCCGGATATAATGAGCAGTTCTTC.

The V call is TRBV7-2, the J call TRBJ1-5; possibly TRBD1 for D (6 bases). CDR1 and CDR2 (germline): SGHTA, FQGNSA. This CDR3 contains 15 residues. The V gene lost 2 bases and the J gene lost 4 bases, with 12 bases spanning the gap. CDR3 residues: CASSLRGAINQPQHF. The CDR3 coding sequence is TGTGCCAGCAGCTTAAGGGGGGCCATTAATCAGCCCCAGCATTTT.